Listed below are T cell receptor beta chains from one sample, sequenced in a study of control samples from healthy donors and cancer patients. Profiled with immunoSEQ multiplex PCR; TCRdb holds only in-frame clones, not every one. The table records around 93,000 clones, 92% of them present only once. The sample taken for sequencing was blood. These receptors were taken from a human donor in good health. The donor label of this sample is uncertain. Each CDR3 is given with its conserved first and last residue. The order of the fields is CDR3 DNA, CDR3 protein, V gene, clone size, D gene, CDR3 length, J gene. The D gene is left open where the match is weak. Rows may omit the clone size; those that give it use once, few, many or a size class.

TGCGCCAGCAGCCAACTCACAGGGTCGAGGTCACCCCTCCACTTT,CASSQLTGSRSPLHF,TRBV4-1,few,-,15,TRBJ1-6
TGTGCCATCAGTGAAGCGAACACTGAAGCTTTCTTT,CAISEANTEAFF,TRBV10-3,-,-,12,TRBJ1-1
TGTGCCAGCAGCGTAGGGGGACAGGTGAACACTGAAGCTTTCTTT,CASSVGGQVNTEAFF,TRBV9,-,TRBD1,15,TRBJ1-1
TGTGCCAGCAGTGGGACGGCAAGGAACACTGAAGCTTTCTTT,CASSGTARNTEAFF,TRBV6-2/TRBV6-3,-,-,14,TRBJ1-1
TGTGCCAGCAGCTTCGGGGGGCTGGGCACAGATACGCAGTATTTT,CASSFGGLGTDTQYF,TRBV6-4,-,-,15,TRBJ2-3
TGCGCCAGCAGCTTGGCTTCTAGGACGGACTTCTCTGGGGCCAACGTCCTGACTTTC,CASSLASRTDFSGANVLTF,TRBV5-1,-,-,19,TRBJ2-6
TGTGCCAGCAGCTTGTGGGGACGGGGCGCGGGAAACACCATATATTTT,CASSLWGRGAGNTIYF,TRBV5-6,-,-,16,TRBJ1-3
TGCAGCGTTGAAACGGTGGGGCGAGAGACCCAGTACTTC,CSVETVGRETQYF,TRBV29-1,-,-,13,TRBJ2-5
TGTGCCAGCAGCGCCAACCTACAGGGGAATGGCTACACCTTC,CASSANLQGNGYTF,TRBV2,-,TRBD1,14,TRBJ1-2
TGTGCCAGCTCACCACAGGCATTCAATGAGCAGTTCTTC,CASSPQAFNEQFF,TRBV18,-,-,13,TRBJ2-1
TGTGCCAGCAGTTTCGCACCCAACTATGGCTACACCTTC,CASSFAPNYGYTF,TRBV12-3/TRBV12-4,-,-,13,TRBJ1-2
TGTGCCAGCAGCGACCGAGGGACAGGGGATCAGCCCCAGCATTTT,CASSDRGTGDQPQHF,TRBV3-1/TRBV3-2,once,TRBD1,15,TRBJ1-5
TGTGCCAGCAGTGGATACAGATACAATGAGCAGTTCTTC,CASSGYRYNEQFF,TRBV25-1,few,-,13,TRBJ2-1
TGTGCCAGCAGTTACTCGCAGCGCGGGCCGGGGGAGACCCAGTACTTC,CASSYSQRGPGETQYF,TRBV6-2/TRBV6-3,-,-,16,TRBJ2-5
TGTGCCAGCAGCTTAGCCATTCGACAGGGGGATCATGGCTACACCTTC,CASSLAIRQGDHGYTF,TRBV7-8,-,TRBD1,16,TRBJ1-2
TGTGCCAGCAGCTTGGCCCCCGGGAAACGGGTCTCTGGAAACACCATATATTTT,CASSLAPGKRVSGNTIYF,TRBV5-6,once,-,18,TRBJ1-3
TGTGCCAGCAGCGTAGGGGTATCGAGGGGAGCTAACTATGGCTACACCTTC,CASSVGVSRGANYGYTF,TRBV9,-,-,17,TRBJ1-2
TGTGCCAGCAGCCAAGATCGTTTGGCGGAGAACACCATATATTTT,CASSQDRLAENTIYF,TRBV4-2,-,-,15,TRBJ1-3
TGCGCCAGCAGCTCGGCGCCTGACAGGGCAGAAAAACTGTTTTTT,CASSSAPDRAEKLFF,TRBV5-1,-,TRBD1,15,TRBJ1-4
TGTGCCAGCAGCGCACCGGGACAGGGGAACACTGAAGCTTTCTTT,CASSAPGQGNTEAFF,TRBV7-9,-,TRBD1,15,TRBJ1-1
TGTGCCAGCAGCCAAACAGGGATTCCCACCGGGGAGCTGTTTTTT,CASSQTGIPTGELFF,TRBV14,-,-,15,TRBJ2-2
TGTGCCAGCAGCCATACGTTGGAGGGGGCGTGGGTCTTT,CASSHTLEGAWVF,TRBV3-1/TRBV3-2,-,TRBD1,13,TRBJ1-1
TGTGCCAGCAGTAGATACCGACAGAACACTGAAGCTTTCTTT,CASSRYRQNTEAFF,TRBV27,-,-,14,TRBJ1-1
TGTGCCAGTAGTCGGGACGGCTCCTATAATTCACCCCTCCACTTT,CASSRDGSYNSPLHF,TRBV19,-,-,15,TRBJ1-6
TGTGCCTCAGCAGGGGCAAGCACAGATACGCAGTATTTT,CASAGASTDTQYF,TRBV30,-,-,13,TRBJ2-3
TGTGCCAGCATCTCACAGGGGGCTGGAAATTCACCCCTCCACTTT,CASISQGAGNSPLHF,TRBV2,-,TRBD1,15,TRBJ1-6
TGTGCCAGCAGCCAATACGGGTTCGACACTGAAGCTTTCTTT,CASSQYGFDTEAFF,TRBV14,-,-,14,TRBJ1-1
TGTGCCAGCAAGAGTTGGAGCAATCAGCCCCAGCATTTT,CASKSWSNQPQHF,TRBV28,-,-,13,TRBJ1-5
TGTGCCAGCTCCCCCCAACAAAGGGATGAAAAACTGTTTTTT,CASSPQQRDEKLFF,TRBV18,-,-,14,TRBJ1-4
TGCGCCAGCAGCCCGCGGGGGGTCCACACAGATACGCAGTATTTT,CASSPRGVHTDTQYF,TRBV5-1,-,TRBD2,15,TRBJ2-3
TGCGCCAGCAGCTTAGGGAACAGTAGGGGGGATGAAGCTTTCTTT,CASSLGNSRGDEAFF,TRBV5-1,-,-,15,TRBJ1-1
TGTGCCAGCAGCTCAACATATAGCTCCTACGAGCAGTACTTC,CASSSTYSSYEQYF,TRBV7-6,-,-,14,TRBJ2-7
TGTGCCAGCAGTCATCTTTATGGCTACACCTTC,CASSHLYGYTF,TRBV6-2/TRBV6-3,-,-,11,TRBJ1-2
TGCGCCAGCAGCTTGTCTAGCGGGGGGTACGGGGCCAACGTCCTGACTTTC,CASSLSSGGYGANVLTF,TRBV5-1,-,TRBD2,17,TRBJ2-6
TGTGCCTGGAGTGAAGGGCAGACGGGTTCACCCCTCCACTTT,CAWSEGQTGSPLHF,TRBV30,-,-,14,TRBJ1-6
TGTGCCAGCAGTTTAGGGGTGAAGTATGGCTACACCTTC,CASSLGVKYGYTF,TRBV7-8,-,-,13,TRBJ1-2
TGCGCCAGCAGCCACACGCCCGGGACTTTGGGCGAGCAGTACTTC,CASSHTPGTLGEQYF,TRBV4-1,-,-,15,TRBJ2-7
TGTGCCAGCAGCTCAAGTAAGATAACAGCGAACACTGAAGCTTTCTTT,CASSSSKITANTEAFF,TRBV7-8,-,-,16,TRBJ1-1
TGTGCCAGCAGTTCACCGGGGAGCGTAAACACTGAAGCTTTCTTT,CASSSPGSVNTEAFF,TRBV6-5,-,-,15,TRBJ1-1
TGTGCCAGCAGCTTATCGAACTACGAGCAGTACTTC,CASSLSNYEQYF,TRBV13,-,-,12,TRBJ2-7
TGTGCCAGCCGCGTAGGGGGCGGGGGGGGGCAAGAGACCCAGTACTTC,CASRVGGGGGQETQYF,TRBV9,-,TRBD2,16,TRBJ2-5
TGTGCCAGCAGTTTCACTAGACAGGCCGGTAAAAGTGGCTACACCTTC,CASSFTRQAGKSGYTF,TRBV27,-,-,16,TRBJ1-2
TGTGCCAGCAGCCCCAGCGGAGACCCGAGCATTCAGTACTTC,CASSPSGDPSIQYF,TRBV3-1/TRBV3-2,-,-,14,TRBJ2-4
TGTGCCAGCAGGAAGACAGGTGGGAGCTACGAGCAGTACTTC,CASRKTGGSYEQYF,TRBV5-6,-,-,14,TRBJ2-7
TGCGCCAGCAGCTCCAGGACTAGCTCCTACAATGAGCAGTTCTTC,CASSSRTSSYNEQFF,TRBV5-1,-,TRBD2,15,TRBJ2-1
TGTGCCAGTGAGCCGGGACAGGGTGTTGGTGGCTACACCTTC,CASEPGQGVGGYTF,TRBV19,-,TRBD1,14,TRBJ1-2
TGTGCCAGCAGCTCAGCCGACGGAACTTTCGCAGATACGCAGTATTTT,CASSSADGTFADTQYF,TRBV7-6,-,-,16,TRBJ2-3
TGTGCCAGCAGCTTGGTTGTGGGGATGGGAAATCAGCCCCAGCATTTT,CASSLVVGMGNQPQHF,TRBV5-5,-,-,16,TRBJ1-5